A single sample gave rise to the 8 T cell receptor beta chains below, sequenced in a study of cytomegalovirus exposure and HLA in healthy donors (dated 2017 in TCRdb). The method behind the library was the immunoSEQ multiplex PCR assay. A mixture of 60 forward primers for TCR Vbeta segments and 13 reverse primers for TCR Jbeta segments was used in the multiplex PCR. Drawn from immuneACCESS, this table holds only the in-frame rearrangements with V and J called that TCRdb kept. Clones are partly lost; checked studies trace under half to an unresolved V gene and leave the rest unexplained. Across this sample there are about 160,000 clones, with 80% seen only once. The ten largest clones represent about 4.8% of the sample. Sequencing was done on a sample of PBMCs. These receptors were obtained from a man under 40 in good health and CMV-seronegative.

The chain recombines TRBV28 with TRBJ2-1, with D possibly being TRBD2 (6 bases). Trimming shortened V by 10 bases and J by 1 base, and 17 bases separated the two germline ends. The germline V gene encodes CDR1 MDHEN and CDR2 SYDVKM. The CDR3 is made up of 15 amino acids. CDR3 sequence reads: CATSSTRWSYNEQFF. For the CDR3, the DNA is TGTGCCACCTCCTCGACTAGATGGTCCTACAATGAGCAGTTCTTC.

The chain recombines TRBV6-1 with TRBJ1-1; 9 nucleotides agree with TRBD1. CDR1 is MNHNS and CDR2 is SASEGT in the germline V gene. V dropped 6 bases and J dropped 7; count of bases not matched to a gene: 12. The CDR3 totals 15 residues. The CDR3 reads CASSQTGQGKVEAFF. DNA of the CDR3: TGTGCCAGCAGCCAAACGGGACAGGGAAAAGTTGAAGCTTTCTTT.

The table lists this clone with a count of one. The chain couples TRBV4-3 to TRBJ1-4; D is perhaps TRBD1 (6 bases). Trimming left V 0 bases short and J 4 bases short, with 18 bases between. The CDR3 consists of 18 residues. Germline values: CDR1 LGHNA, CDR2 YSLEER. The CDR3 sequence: CASSQDPPPTGGNEKLFF. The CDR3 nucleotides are TGCGCCAGCAGCCAAGATCCCCCCCCGACAGGCGGTAATGAAAAACTGTTTTTT.

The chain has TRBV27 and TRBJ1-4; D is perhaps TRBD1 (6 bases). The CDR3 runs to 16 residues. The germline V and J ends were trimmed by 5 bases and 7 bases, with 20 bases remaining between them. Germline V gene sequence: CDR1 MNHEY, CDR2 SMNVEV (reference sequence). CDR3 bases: TGTGCCAGCAGTCTACTCGGGGGGGCGTGGGGTGAAAAACTGTTTTTT. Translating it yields CASSLLGGAWGEKLFF.

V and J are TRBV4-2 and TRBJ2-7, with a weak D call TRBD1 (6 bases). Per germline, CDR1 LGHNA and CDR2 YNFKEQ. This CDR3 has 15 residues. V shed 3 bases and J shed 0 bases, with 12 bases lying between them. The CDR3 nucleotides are TGTGCCAGCAGCCAGGTGCAGGACAGCTCCTACGAGCAGTACTTC. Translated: CASSQVQDSSYEQYF.

The DNA of the CDR3 is TGTGCCAGCAGTTATGACAGGATGGAAAGGACTGAAGCTTTCTTT. Translated, it gives CASSYDRMERTEAFF. The chain uses TRBV6-5 and TRBJ1-1, with a tentative D call TRBD1 (6 bases). The germline CDR1 and CDR2 sequences are MNHEY and SVGAGI. CDR3 length: 15 residues. V dropped 3 bases and J dropped 5 bases, with 16 bases sitting between them.

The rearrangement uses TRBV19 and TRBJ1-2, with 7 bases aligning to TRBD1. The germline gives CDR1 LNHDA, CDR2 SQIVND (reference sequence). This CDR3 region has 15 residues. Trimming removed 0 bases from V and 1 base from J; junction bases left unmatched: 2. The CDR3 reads CASSIEDRYNYGYTF. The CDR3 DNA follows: TGTGCCAGTAGTATAGAGGACAGGTATAACTATGGCTACACCTTC.

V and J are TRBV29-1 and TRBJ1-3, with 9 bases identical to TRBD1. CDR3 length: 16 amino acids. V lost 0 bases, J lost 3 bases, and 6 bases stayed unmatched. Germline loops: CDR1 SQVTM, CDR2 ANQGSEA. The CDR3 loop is CSVEDLRTGVGNTIYF. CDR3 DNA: TGCAGCGTTGAAGATCTGAGGACAGGGGTTGGAAACACCATATATTTT.